The rows below give T cell receptor beta chains drawn from one sample of a study of radiation and T cells in renal cell carcinoma. Profiling relied on immunoSEQ multiplex PCR, and the TCRdb table lists in-frame clones only, not all of them. The repertoire has tens of thousands of clones, roughly 85% of them found once; the top ten carry around 2.5%. The sample consisted of blood, taken from a patient whose treatment included radiotherapy and nephrectomy. The receptor set was obtained from a woman aged 60 to 75 with renal cell carcinoma. Each CDR3 is given without its conserved first and last residue. The order of the fields is D gene, V gene, clone size, CDR3 protein. A D gene is named only where the DNA matches it firmly. Only some rows state a clone size, as once, few, many or a class for expanded clones.

- | TRBV5-1 | - | ASSLMGRDNEKLF
- | TRBV5-8 | - | ASSLGQDPIFDNQPQH
- | TRBV18 | - | ASSPPGQETQY
- | TRBV5-4 | - | ASSFGRRSGPYNEQF
- | TRBV18 | - | ASSRSVYEQY
- | TRBV11-3 | - | ASSLTARTTEQF
TRBD2 | TRBV14 | - | ASSQDPGGRAPNEQF
TRBD2 | TRBV6-5 | - | ASSRAASGLDTQY
- | TRBV14 | once | ASSQGDAQY
TRBD2 | TRBV5-8 | - | ASSVGLAGTDTQY
- | TRBV5-4 | - | ASSLGTNTEAF
- | TRBV6-5 | few | ASSYRDANTGELF
- | TRBV6-5 | - | ASSYSQSSYNSPLH
- | TRBV7-9 | - | ASGIGFANEKLF
TRBD2 | TRBV10-3 | - | AISETGLAGPGAGELF
- | TRBV6-5 | - | AITQGETQY
TRBD2 | TRBV5-1 | - | ASSSRVVREAYEQY
TRBD1 | TRBV6-5 | - | ASSRDSSTDTQY
- | TRBV6-1 | - | ASTLPRPGQEF
TRBD1 | TRBV7-8 | few | ASSSTGGAYEQY
- | TRBV6-1 | - | ASSDPTGTERSSYNSPLH
- | TRBV9 | - | ASSPEEGVGNTIY
TRBD1 | TRBV30 | - | AWSVEGAEQY
TRBD2 | TRBV2 | - | ASSVGTSGIGEQY
- | TRBV2 | - | ASSVGPYNEQF
- | TRBV11-3 | - | ASSLLPYNEQF
- | TRBV28 | - | ASSFGGATTKDTIY
- | TRBV9 | - | ASGPDERTYEQY
TRBD1 | TRBV14 | once | ASSPGQGALNTEAF
- | TRBV27 | - | ASSVSRPFGDEQF
- | TRBV11-1 | - | ASSLRMGTGEAF
- | TRBV21-1 | - | ASSNLGKTQY
TRBD2 | TRBV30 | - | AWSVGGGSSQETQY
TRBD2 | TRBV10-3 | - | AISLAVGNEQF
- | TRBV6-5 | once | ASSYGEVNTEAF
TRBD1 | TRBV6-6 | - | ASSPRQGYNQPQH
TRBD1 | TRBV2 | - | AGRDRVGHGYT
- | TRBV5-1 | - | ASSTGPPNTGELF
- | TRBV9 | - | ASSVGSLSYNEQF
- | TRBV4-1 | - | ASSQPGLPEAF
- | TRBV6-5 | - | ASRAKGSGYGYT
- | TRBV6-5 | - | ASSYSGQASYEQY
- | TRBV7-2 | - | ASSPDYYSNQPQH
TRBD2 | TRBV10-3 | - | AISVAGGPPGNEQF
- | TRBV7-3 | - | ASSLNGVTNTGELF
- | TRBV28 | - | ASRLRTLGDTQY
TRBD1 | TRBV6-1 | - | ASSDRVLYT
TRBD1 | TRBV19 | - | ASSNGRGPGQPQH
TRBD2 | TRBV4-2 | - | ASSVMTSGLYEQY
TRBD2 | TRBV5-1 | - | ASSYAYSGGEQY
- | TRBV27 | - | ASNIVQHNQPQH
TRBD1 | TRBV5-1 | - | ASSPPGQGFANYT
- | TRBV5-8 | - | ASSLGWPGQATDTQY
- | TRBV5-1 | - | ASSLGLRDQETQY
- | TRBV25-1 | - | ASRGVDQMRQY
- | TRBV28 | - | ASISGVAEAF
- | TRBV11-2 | - | ASSPGPGLVV
- | TRBV15 | - | ATSRGSGTYEQY
- | TRBV11-2 | - | ASSWPSAFVGEQF